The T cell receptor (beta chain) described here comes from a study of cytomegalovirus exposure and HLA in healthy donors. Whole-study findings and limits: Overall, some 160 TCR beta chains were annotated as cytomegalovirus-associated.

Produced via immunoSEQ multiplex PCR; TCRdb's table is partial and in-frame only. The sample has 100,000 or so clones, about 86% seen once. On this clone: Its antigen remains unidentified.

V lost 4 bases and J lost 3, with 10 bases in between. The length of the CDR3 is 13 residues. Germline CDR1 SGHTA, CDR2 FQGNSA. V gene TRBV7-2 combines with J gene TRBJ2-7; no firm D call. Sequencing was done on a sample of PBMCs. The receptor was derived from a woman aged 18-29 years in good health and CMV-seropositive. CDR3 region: CASSSQSLYEQYF. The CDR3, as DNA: TGTGCCAGCAGCTCCCAGTCCCTCTACGAGCAGTACTTC.